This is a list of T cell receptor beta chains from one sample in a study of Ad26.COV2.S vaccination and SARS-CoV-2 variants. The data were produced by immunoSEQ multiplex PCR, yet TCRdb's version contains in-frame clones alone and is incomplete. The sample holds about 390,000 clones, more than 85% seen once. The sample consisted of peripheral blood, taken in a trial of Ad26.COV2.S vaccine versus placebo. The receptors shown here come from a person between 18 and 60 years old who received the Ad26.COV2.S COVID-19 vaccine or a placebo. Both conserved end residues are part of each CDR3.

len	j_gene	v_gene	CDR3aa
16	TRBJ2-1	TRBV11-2	CASSPISGIGGSEQFF
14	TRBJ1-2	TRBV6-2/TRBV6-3	CASSRVGMSYGYTF
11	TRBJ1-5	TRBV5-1	CASRRNQPQHF
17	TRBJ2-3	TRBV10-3	CAISESDRLGSTDTQYF
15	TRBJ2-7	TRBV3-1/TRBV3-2	CASSLTSGSAYEQYF
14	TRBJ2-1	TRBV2	CASSVPTGPNEQFF
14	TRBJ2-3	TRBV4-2	CASSQGIGTDTQYF
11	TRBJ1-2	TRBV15	CATSRAGGYTF
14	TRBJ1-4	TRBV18	CASSEGAKGEKLFF
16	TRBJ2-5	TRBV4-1	CASSHINSASQETQYF
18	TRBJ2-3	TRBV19	CASSPPPRRGQGSRTQYF
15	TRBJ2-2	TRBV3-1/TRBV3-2	CASSLGQGTTGELFF
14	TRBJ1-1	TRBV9	CASSVGRQGSGAFF
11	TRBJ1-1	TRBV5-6	CASSFSSEAFF
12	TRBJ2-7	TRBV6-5	CASSSSSYEQYF
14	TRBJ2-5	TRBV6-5	CASSYNGGRETQYF
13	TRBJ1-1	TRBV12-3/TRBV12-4	CASSFQGATEAFF
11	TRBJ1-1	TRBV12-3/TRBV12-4	CASSRGTEAFF
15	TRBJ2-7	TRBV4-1	CASSQGQDRSYEQYF
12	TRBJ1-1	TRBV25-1	CASRQGNTEAFF
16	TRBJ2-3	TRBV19	CASSALSGGATDTQYF
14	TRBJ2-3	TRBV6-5	CASYDRGSTDTQYF
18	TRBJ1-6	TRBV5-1	CASSSGTGGVGDNSPLHF
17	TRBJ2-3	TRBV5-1	CASSLTGTSGGTDTQYF
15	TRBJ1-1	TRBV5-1	CASSGSEWRSTEAFF
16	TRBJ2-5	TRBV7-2	CASSVTGVEDGETQYF
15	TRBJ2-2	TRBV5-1	CASSLQGAPTGELFF
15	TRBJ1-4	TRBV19	CASSSPSAREEKLFF
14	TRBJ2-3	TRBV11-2	CASSLMYVTDTQYF
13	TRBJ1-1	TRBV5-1	CASSLQPDTEAFF
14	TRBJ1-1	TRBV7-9	CASSLSQTPTEAFF
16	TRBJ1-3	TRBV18	CASSPGGRSSGNTIYF
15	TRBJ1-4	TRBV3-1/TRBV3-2	CASSQDRTGNEKLFF
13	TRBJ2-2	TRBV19	CASSMSLTGELFF
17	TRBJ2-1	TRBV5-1	CASSLAPRGAFWDEQFF
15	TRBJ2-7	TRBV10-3	CAISPAGGSSYEQYF
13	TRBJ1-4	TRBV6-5	CASSYRENEKLFF
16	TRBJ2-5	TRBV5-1	CASSPQRGGAQETQYF
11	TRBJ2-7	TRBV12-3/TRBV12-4	CASSSSYEQYF
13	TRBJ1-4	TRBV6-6	CASNTGGWEKLFF
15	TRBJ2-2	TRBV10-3	CAGRGTSGNTGELFF
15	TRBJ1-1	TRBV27	CASSAMTETNTEAFF
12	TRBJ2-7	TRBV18	CASSLAGFEQYF
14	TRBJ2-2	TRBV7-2	CASSYYRAAGELFF
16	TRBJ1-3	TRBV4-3	CASSQDNSLSGNTIYF
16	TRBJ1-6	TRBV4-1	CASSLLFGADNSPLHF
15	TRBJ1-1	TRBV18	CASSPTGQGGTEAFF
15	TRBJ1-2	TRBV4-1	CASSQVGTLVYGYTF
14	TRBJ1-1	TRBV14	CASSPRTGEDEAFF
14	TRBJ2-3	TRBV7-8	CASSPPGGPITQYF